This T cell receptor beta chain was documented in a study of regulatory T cells in long-lasting Graves disease. General study points: A limited number of samples was an acknowledged limitation.

V lost 7 bases, J lost 9 bases, and 7 bases stayed unmatched. The germline CDR1 and CDR2 sequences are MNHNS and SASEGT. This CDR3 is 13 amino acids long. Construction of the TCR beta libraries employed iRepertoire HTBI primers in conjunction with Arm-PCR of CDR3 regions. TCRdb reanalysed the multiplex PCR reads using MiXCR and keeps one entry per CDR3 protein. The table lists roughly 350,000 distinct CDR3 sequences, roughly 17% of them singletons. Time point defined: newly diagnosed GD, antithyroid drugs for less than 3 months. RNA extracted from PBMCs served as the sequencing template. All patients originated from an endocrinology department located in Xi'an, China. This clonotype was counted many times. Antigen: not known. These data were also filed under a second study, of T cells in Graves' hyperthyroidism and ophthalmopathy. Turning to that study: From stable hyperthyroidism, ophthalmopathy was separated by a 13 V-J model.

The TCR originated in a man in his forties or fifties with Graves disease. Sequenced here: peripheral blood mononuclear cells (PBMCs), sampled at new diagnosis, from a patient treated with antithyroid drugs. The rearrangement links TRBV6-1 to TRBJ2-5; 11 bases are shared with TRBD2. The CDR3 sequence: CASKLAGAGAQYF. The CDR3 nucleotides read TGTGCCAGCAAACTAGCGGGGGCCGGGGCCCAGTACTTC.